This record looks at one TCR beta chain sequence and its context. Its antigen has not been determined. Base qualities are missing; no much larger clone stands one base away. This sample is part of a study of T cell responses to AZD1222 COVID-19 vaccine (dated by TCRdb to the early 2020s). Turning to the overall study: AZD1222 recipients whose second dose came at about 4 weeks and those whose second dose came at about 12 weeks were combined into one group, since spike-specific TCR depth and breadth did not differ between the two schedules. A total of approximately 240 trial participants underwent TCR sequencing, of whom some 210 received two doses of AZD1222 and roughly 25 received two doses of the MenACWY control vaccine. Trial participants were enrolled by age into 18-55, 56-69 and 70-plus year subgroups, with 148, 28 and 57 TCR-sequenced participants respectively.

The CDR3 regions of human TCRbeta chains were analyzed by immunosequencing. The published analysis was carried out like this. Repertoire TCRs were checked for matches against a reference library of SARS-CoV-2-specific TCRs that had been generated using the MIRA antigen-specificity platform. Breadth was defined as the fraction of unique TCRs that were SARS-CoV-2-associated, and depth was defined as the fraction of total T cells that were SARS-CoV-2-associated. Using the MIRA data, each spike-specific TCR was mapped to the spike region that the TCR reacts to and placed in a CD4 or CD8 class. Log10-transformed breadth and depth values were compared by one-way ANOVA with Sidak's multiple comparisons tests. What TCRdb holds here is the immuneACCESS table cut down to in-frame rearrangements. Part of the clones is not present; checked against another copy, under half of the missing clones reflect an unresolved V gene, and the others are unexplained. D and trimming come from the DNA, and the V and J calls and clone size come from that table. The sample table records over 45,000 clones; 80% to 90% of these occur just once. Jointly, the top ten make up over 13% of the sample.

The time point label for this specimen denotes: baseline before first vaccination. Samples from vaccinated people were obtained from the UK trials COV001 and COV002, which included a single-blind randomized controlled phase 2/3 trial of AZD1222 (ChAdOx1 nCoV-19) in healthy adults. For TCRbeta chain sequencing, PBMC samples from trial participants were taken at day 0 and at day 28 after the second dose. Findings and caveats that apply to the study as a whole: After two AZD1222 doses, both the breadth and the depth of spike-specific TCRs were significantly higher than at day 0 and than in MenACWY recipients. Epitopes outside the regions mutated in the B.1.351 and B.1.1.7 variants were reportedly recognized by nearly half of the unique spike-specific TCRs. Because no samples from the day 14 peak response were available, repertoires could be characterized only after the peak T cell response. Conclusions about previously exposed vaccinees were limited because only six AZD1222 recipients were SARS-CoV-2 seropositive at baseline. The whole spike protein was spanned by vaccine-associated CD4 TCRs, and dominant responses were seen in regions 160-218 and 743-854. Participants were mostly white British, with more females than males. The authors suggested clonal diversity may have been underestimated. In the small 56-69-year group, the increase in depth fell short of significance, most likely because of low power.

The material was peripheral blood, obtained on day 0 of AZD1222 vaccination. The receptor's source is an adult in good health.

DNA sequence: TGTGCCAGTAGGCCCACTGGAAGTGATGGCTACACCTTC. It encodes CASRPTGSDGYTF. Rearrangement joined TRBV19 to TRBJ1-2; too little of a D gene remains to name it. CDR1 LNHDA and CDR2 SQIVND were looked up in the germline V gene (reference sequence). Including cysteine and phenylalanine, the CDR3 has 13 amino acids. Just the 39-base CDR3 DNA is kept, in frame starting at base 1. Between the V and J ends, shortened by 6 bases and 6 bases respectively, the junction contains 14 bases.